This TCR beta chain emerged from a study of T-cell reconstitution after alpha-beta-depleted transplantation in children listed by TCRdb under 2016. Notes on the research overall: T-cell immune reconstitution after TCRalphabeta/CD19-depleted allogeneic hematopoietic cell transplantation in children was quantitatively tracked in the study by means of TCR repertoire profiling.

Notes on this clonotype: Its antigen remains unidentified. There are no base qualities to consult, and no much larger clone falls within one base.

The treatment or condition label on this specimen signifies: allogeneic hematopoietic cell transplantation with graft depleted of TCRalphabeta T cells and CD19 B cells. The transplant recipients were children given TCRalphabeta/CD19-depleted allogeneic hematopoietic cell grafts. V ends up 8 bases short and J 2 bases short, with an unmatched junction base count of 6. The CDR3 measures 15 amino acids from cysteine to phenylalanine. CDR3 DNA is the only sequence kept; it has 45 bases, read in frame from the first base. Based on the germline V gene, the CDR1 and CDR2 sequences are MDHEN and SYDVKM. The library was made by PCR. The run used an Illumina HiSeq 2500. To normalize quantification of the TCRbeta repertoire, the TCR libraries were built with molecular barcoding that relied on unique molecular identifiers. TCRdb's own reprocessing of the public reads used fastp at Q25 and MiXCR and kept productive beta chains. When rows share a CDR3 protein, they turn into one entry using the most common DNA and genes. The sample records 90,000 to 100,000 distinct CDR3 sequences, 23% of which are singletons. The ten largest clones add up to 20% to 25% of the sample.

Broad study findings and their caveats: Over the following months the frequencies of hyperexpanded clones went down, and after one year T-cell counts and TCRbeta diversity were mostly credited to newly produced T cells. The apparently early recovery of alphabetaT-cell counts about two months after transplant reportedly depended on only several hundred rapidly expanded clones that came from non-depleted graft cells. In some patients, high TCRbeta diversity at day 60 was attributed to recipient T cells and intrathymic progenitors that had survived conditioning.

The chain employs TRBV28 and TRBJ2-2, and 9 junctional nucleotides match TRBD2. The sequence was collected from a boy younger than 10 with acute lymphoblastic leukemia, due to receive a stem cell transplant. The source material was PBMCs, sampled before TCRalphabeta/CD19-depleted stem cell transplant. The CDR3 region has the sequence CASYGGTSNTGELFF. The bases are TGTGCCAGCTATGGAGGGACTAGCAACACCGGGGAGCTGTTTTTT.